Listed here is a single T cell receptor beta chain. Its antigen is undetermined. The sample comes from a study of PD-1 blockade in classical Hodgkin lymphoma. Only in-frame clones appear in the TCRdb table, and some are missing; sequencing was by immunoSEQ multiplex PCR. The sample lists about 27,000 clones, more than 80% occurring once. Stated time point: cycle 4 day 1 (C4D1), after 6 weeks of nivolumab. Every patient relapsed after autologous stem cell transplantation, and brentuximab vedotin exposure varied. Magnetic negative selection was used to purify CD4+ T cells from thawed PBMCs. Patients showed best responses of complete response, partial response or progressive disease. The CDR3 runs 13 residues. Germline loops: CDR1 SGHTA, CDR2 FQGNSA. Trimming took off 5 bases at V and 9 bases at J, with 17 bases between the two ends. Points from the study as a whole: It was among complete responders that baseline diversity resembled that of newly diagnosed patients. Diminished baseline TCR diversity has been reported in newly diagnosed patients relative to healthy donors. Anyone who began nivolumab under 1 year after ASCT was excluded.

This rearrangement joins TRBV7-2 to TRBJ2-7, with a weak D call TRBD1 (5 bases). This clonotype was sampled from a human donor with classical Hodgkin lymphoma. The material was CD4+ T cells from blood, obtained before the fourth cycle of nivolumab. The CDR3 bases are TGTGCCAGCAGCCAGGGCAGGGAAGTTTGGCAGTACTTC. Translated: CASSQGREVWQYF.